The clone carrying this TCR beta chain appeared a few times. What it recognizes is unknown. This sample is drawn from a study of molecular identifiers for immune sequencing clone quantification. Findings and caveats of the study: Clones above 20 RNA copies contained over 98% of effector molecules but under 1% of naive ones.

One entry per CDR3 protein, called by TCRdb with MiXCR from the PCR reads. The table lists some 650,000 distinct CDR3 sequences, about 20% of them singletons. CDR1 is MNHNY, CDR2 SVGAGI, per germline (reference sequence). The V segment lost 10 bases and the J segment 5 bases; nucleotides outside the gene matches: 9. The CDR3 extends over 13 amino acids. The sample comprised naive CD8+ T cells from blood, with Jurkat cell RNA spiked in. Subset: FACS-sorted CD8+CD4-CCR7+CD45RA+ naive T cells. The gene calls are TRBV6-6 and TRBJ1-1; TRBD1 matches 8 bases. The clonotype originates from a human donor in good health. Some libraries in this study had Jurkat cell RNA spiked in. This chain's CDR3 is CATGQGRGTEAFF. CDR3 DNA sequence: TGTGCCACCGGACAGGGTAGGGGAACTGAAGCTTTCTTT.